Below are 19 T cell receptor beta chains sequenced from a single sample in a study of shared clonotypes between healthy human individuals. Positively selected for CCR7, the CD45RO-negative cells used as naive CD8 cells excluded terminally differentiated effector memory CD45RA+ cells. Produced via immunoSEQ multiplex PCR; TCRdb's table is partial and in-frame only. The sample shows 450,000 to 700,000 clones, about 95% of them seen only once. The sample comprised naive CD8+ T cells sorted from blood. These receptors were collected from a woman in her twenties or thirties in good health.

The V gene is TRBV6-1, the J gene TRBJ2-7; maybe TRBD1 (6 bases). CDR3 length equals 14 residues. V was shortened by 2 bases and J by 1 base, with 9 bases between the two germline ends. CDR1 and CDR2 from the germline V gene are MNHNS and SASEGT. Here the CDR3 DNA reads TGTGCCAGCAGTGAACTGGGGGCTTCCTACGAGCAGTACTTC. Translation: CASSELGASYEQYF.

J is TRBJ2-7 and V is TRBV6-6, with D maybe TRBD1 (6 bases). Trimming pared 0 bases from V and 1 base from J, leaving 13 bases between. CDR1 is MNHNY, CDR2 SVGAGI, per germline (reference sequence). This CDR3 contains 16 residues. The CDR3 reads CASSYSGTRSSYEQYF. The CDR3 DNA reads as TGTGCCAGCAGTTACTCGGGGACACGGTCATCCTACGAGCAGTACTTC.

A note on this clone: The sample contains more than one DNA sequence encoding this CDR3. The rearrangement joins TRBV5-6 to TRBJ1-2; D perhaps matches TRBD1 (5 bases). This CDR3 comprises 12 residues. In germline, CDR1 is SGHDT, CDR2 YYEEEE. V lost 0 bases and J 5 bases, leaving 5 bases between the germline ends. The CDR3 loop is CASSLAGYGYTF. CDR3 coding DNA: TGTGCCAGCAGCTTGGCAGGGTATGGCTACACCTTC.

This chain connects TRBV25-1 to TRBJ2-2, with 8 bases fitting TRBD1. The J segment lost 6 bases and the V segment lost 5 bases, leaving 8 bases of the junction unmatched. Germline V gene sequence: CDR1 MGHDK, CDR2 SYGVNS. The CDR3 sequence is 15 residues long. CDR3 sequence: CASSPDRVGAGELFF. The CDR3 coding sequence is TGTGCCAGCAGTCCGGACAGGGTGGGCGCCGGGGAGCTGTTTTTT.

The gene calls are TRBV28 and TRBJ2-7; perhaps TRBD1 as D (7 bases). V lost 8 bases, J lost 2 bases, and 13 bases lay in between. CDR1 and CDR2 from the germline V gene are MDHEN and SYDVKM. This CDR3 has 13 residues. CDR3 protein: CASGGTAPYEQYF. CDR3 bases: TGTGCCAGCGGGGGGACAGCTCCCTACGAGCAGTACTTC.

The gene calls are TRBV14 and TRBJ2-1; a possible D gene is TRBD2 (5 bases). Per germline, CDR1 SGHDN and CDR2 FVKESK. The CDR3 spans 15 residues. V was cut by 0 bases and J by 5 bases, with 11 bases left in between. The CDR3 region has the DNA TGTGCCAGCAGCCAAGACCGGACTGGCAACAATGAGCAGTTCTTC. Amino acid sequence: CASSQDRTGNNEQFF. The entire variable domain, with the rest obtained from reference TRBV14 and TRBJ2-1, is as follows: EAGVTQFPSHSVIEKGQTVTLRCDPISGHDNLYWYRRVMGKEIKFLLHFVKESKQDESGMPNNRFLAERTGGTYSTLKVQPAELEDSGVYFCASSQDRTGNNEQFFGPGTRLTVL.

This sequence joins TRBV13 and TRBJ1-4; no reliable D call. Trimming took off 2 bases at V and 8 bases at J, with 9 bases between the two ends. The CDR3 is made up of 13 amino acids. Germline CDR1 PRHDT, CDR2 FYEKMQ (reference sequence). The CDR3 sequence is CASSLKGREKLFF. The CDR3 coding sequence is TGTGCCAGCAGCTTAAAAGGGCGGGAAAAACTGTTTTTT.

The chain couples TRBV6-5 to TRBJ2-2; D is uncertain. Trimming cost V 0 bases and J 4 bases, with 9 bases left between them. The CDR3 runs to 15 residues. The germline CDR1 and CDR2 sequences are MNHEY and SVGAGI. This CDR3 is CASSYSTYGTGELFF. The DNA of the CDR3 is TGTGCCAGCAGTTACTCGACGTACGGCACCGGGGAGCTGTTTTTT.

This clone was picked up one time. V and J are TRBV5-1 and TRBJ2-1; D is undetermined. Germline CDR1 is SGHRS and CDR2 is YFSETQ. This CDR3 is 15 amino acids long. Trimming shortened V by 0 bases and J by 7 bases, and 14 bases separated the two germline ends. The CDR3 loop is CASSLAPESVNEQFF. The CDR3 DNA reads as TGCGCCAGCAGCTTGGCACCAGAAAGTGTGAATGAGCAGTTCTTC.

The V and J genes are TRBV15 and TRBJ1-4; D perhaps matches TRBD1 (5 bases). Germline V gives CDR1 LNHNV, CDR2 YYDKDF (reference sequence). The CDR3 contains 15 residues. Trimming took off 0 bases at V and 10 bases at J, with 15 bases between the two ends. The CDR3 DNA reads TGTGCCACCAGCAGAGATCTAGGGGTGGCGAGAAAACTGTTTTTT. It codes for CATSRDLGVARKLFF.

The CDR3 reads CSVEGGQRSYNEQFF. The CDR3 DNA is TGCAGCGTTGAGGGGGGCCAGCGCTCCTACAATGAGCAGTTCTTC. The chain employs TRBV29-1 and TRBJ2-1; either TRBD1 or TRBD2 may fit D (6 bases each). This CDR3 contains 15 residues. With 3 bases removed from V and 0 bases from J, the gap between germline ends came to 12 bases. From germline, CDR1 is SQVTM and CDR2 ANQGSEA.

The chain has TRBV28 and TRBJ2-7; 14 positions match TRBD2. The CDR3 sequence is 16 residues long. Germline values: CDR1 MDHEN, CDR2 SYDVKM. With 4 bases clipped from V and 7 bases from J, the junction kept 9 bases outside the gene matches. The CDR3 loop is CASSWVSTSGRDEQYF. CDR3 coding DNA: TGTGCCAGCAGTTGGGTTTCGACTAGCGGGAGGGATGAGCAGTACTTC.

The chain is built from TRBV28 and TRBJ1-1; weak D call: TRBD1 (6 bases). Germline V gene sequence: CDR1 MDHEN, CDR2 SYDVKM. CDR3 size: 14 residues. The V gene lost 6 bases and the J gene lost 6 bases, with 17 bases spanning the gap. This CDR3 is CASSYVGGWAEAFF. The CDR3 coding sequence is TGTGCCAGCAGCTATGTGGGGGGCTGGGCTGAAGCTTTCTTT.

This sequence joins TRBV5-6 and TRBJ2-7; possible D gene TRBD1, 6 bases. The CDR3 spans 18 residues. Germline V gives CDR1 SGHDT, CDR2 YYEEEE. V shed 1 base and J shed 4 bases, with 24 bases lying between them. The CDR3 here is CASSLLSRAQGMEYEQYF. Here the CDR3 DNA reads TGTGCCAGCAGCTTGTTGAGTCGAGCTCAGGGGATGGAGTACGAGCAGTACTTC.

The J gene is TRBJ2-7, the V gene TRBV30, with 9 bases matching TRBD1. Germline V gene data show CDR1 as GTSNPN and CDR2 as SVGIG (reference sequence). After removal of 5 bases from V and 3 bases from J, the junction contained 2 bases not matched to a gene. The CDR3 spans 12 residues. The CDR3, as DNA: TGTGCCTGGGGGGGACAGGGCTACGAGCAGTACTTC. This gives the protein CAWGGQGYEQYF.

The V gene is TRBV2, the J gene TRBJ1-1, with D hard to call. The CDR3 is 11 amino acids. Trimming pared 2 bases from V and 7 bases from J, leaving 5 bases between. Germline V gives CDR1 SNHLY, CDR2 FYNNEI. Here the CDR3 reads CASSESVEAFF. CDR3 nucleotides: TGTGCCAGCAGTGAATCCGTTGAAGCTTTCTTT.

The V call is TRBV5-4, the J call TRBJ2-5; 7 bases fit TRBD1. Germline-derived CDR1 and CDR2 are SGHNT and YYREEE (reference sequence). J lost 10 bases, V lost 3 bases, and 21 bases had no gene match. The CDR3 length is 17 residues. CDR3 residues: CASSSGTETRGIRGQYF. In nucleotides, the CDR3 is TGTGCCAGCAGCTCCGGGACAGAAACAAGGGGCATAAGGGGCCAGTACTTC.

The chain couples TRBV10-1 to TRBJ2-7, with D perhaps TRBD2 (7 bases). Deletions cut 4 bases from V and 6 bases from J, with 22 bases between. This CDR3 has 16 amino acids. Per the germline V gene, CDR1 is WNHNN and CDR2 is SYGVQD (reference sequence). Here the CDR3 reads CASSGLGGGPICEQYF. The DNA of the CDR3 is TGCGCCAGCAGTGGTTTAGGGGGAGGGCCGATTTGCGAGCAGTACTTC.

This clone was counted a single time. This chain joins TRBV5-1 and TRBJ2-7; D might be TRBD2 (6 bases). V was pared by 4 bases and J by 7 bases, with 15 bases between. This CDR3 region has 13 residues. Looked up from germline, CDR1 is SGHRS and CDR2 is YFSETQ. The CDR3 loop is CASSQNGAGEQYF. CDR3 nucleotide sequence: TGCGCCAGCAGCCAAAACGGGGCGGGAGAGCAGTACTTC.